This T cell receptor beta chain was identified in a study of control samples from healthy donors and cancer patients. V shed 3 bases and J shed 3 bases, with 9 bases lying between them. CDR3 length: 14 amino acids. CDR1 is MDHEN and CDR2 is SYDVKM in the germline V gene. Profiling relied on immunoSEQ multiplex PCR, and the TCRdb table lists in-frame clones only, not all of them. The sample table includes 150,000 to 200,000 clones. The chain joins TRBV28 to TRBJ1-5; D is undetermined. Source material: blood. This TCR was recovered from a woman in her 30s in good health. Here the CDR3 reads CASSFYGDNQPQHF. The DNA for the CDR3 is TGTGCCAGCAGTTTCTATGGGGACAATCAGCCCCAGCATTTT. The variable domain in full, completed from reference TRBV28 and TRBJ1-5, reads DVKVTQSSRYLVKRTGEKVFLECVQDMDHENMFWYRQDPGLGLRLIYFSYDVKMKEKGDIPEGYSVSREKKERFSLILESASTNQTSMYLCASSFYGDNQPQHFGDGTRLSIL.